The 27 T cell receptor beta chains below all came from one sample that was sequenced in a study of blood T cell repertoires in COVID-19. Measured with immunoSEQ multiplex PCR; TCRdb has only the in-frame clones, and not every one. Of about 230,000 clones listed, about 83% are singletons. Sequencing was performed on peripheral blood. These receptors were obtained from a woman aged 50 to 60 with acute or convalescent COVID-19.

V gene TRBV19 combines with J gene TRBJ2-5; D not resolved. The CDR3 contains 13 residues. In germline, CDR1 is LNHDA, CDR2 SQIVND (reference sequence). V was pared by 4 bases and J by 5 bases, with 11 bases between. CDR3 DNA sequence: TGTGCCAGTAGTACTGCTAGGATGGAGACCCAGTACTTC. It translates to CASSTARMETQYF.

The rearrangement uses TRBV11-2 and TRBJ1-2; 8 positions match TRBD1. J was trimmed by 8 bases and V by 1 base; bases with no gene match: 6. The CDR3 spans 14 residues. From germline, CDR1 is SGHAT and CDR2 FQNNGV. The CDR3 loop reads CASSLGQGTGGYTF. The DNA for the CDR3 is TGTGCCAGCAGCTTAGGACAGGGGACGGGAGGCTACACCTTC.

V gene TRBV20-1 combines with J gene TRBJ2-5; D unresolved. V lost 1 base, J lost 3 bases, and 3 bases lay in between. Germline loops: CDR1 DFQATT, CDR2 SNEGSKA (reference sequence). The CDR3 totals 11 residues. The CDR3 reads CSARGEETQYF. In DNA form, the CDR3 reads TGCAGTGCTAGAGGAGAAGAGACCCAGTACTTC.

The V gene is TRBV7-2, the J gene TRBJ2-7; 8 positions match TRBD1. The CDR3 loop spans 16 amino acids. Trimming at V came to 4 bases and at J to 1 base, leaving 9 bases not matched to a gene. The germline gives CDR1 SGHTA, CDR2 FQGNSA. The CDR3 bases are TGTGCCAGCAGCTACTCACCCGGGACAGGTTCCTACGAGCAGTACTTC. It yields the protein CASSYSPGTGSYEQYF.

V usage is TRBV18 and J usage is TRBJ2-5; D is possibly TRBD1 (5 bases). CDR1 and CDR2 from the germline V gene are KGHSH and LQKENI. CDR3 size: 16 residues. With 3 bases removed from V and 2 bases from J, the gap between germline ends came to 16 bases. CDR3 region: CASSPLGQGDQETQYF. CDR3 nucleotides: TGTGCCAGCTCACCTTTAGGGCAGGGCGATCAAGAGACCCAGTACTTC.

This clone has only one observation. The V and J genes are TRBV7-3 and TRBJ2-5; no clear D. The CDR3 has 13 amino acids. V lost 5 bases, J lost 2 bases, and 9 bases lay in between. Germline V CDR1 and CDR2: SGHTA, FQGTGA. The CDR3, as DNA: TGTGCCAGCAGCCCCGACAATCAAGAGACCCAGTACTTC. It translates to CASSPDNQETQYF.

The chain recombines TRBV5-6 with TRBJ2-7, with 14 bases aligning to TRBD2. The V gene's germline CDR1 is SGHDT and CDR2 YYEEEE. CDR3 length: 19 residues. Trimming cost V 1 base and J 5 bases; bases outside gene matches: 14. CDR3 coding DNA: TGTGCCAGCAGCTTGCCCGGGACTAGCGGGAGAAAAGGTTTAGACGAGCAGTACTTC. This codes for CASSLPGTSGRKGLDEQYF.

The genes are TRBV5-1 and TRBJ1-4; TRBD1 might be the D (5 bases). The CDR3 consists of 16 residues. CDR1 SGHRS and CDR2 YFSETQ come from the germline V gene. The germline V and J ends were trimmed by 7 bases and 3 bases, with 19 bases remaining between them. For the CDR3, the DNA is TGCGCCAGCCGGAGCGGGGGAGGTGGGGCTAATGAAAAACTGTTTTTT. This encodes CASRSGGGGANEKLFF. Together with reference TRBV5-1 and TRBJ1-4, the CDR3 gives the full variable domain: KAGVTQTPRYLIKTRGQQVTLSCSPISGHRSVSWYQQTPGQGLQFLFEYFSETQRNKGNFPGRFSGRQFSNSRSEMNVSTLELGDSALYLCASRSGGGGANEKLFFGSGTQLSVL.

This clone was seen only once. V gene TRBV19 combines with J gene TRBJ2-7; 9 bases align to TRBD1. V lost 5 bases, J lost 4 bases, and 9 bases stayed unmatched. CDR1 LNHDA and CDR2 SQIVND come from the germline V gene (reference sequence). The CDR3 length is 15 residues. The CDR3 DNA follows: TGTGCCAGTAGTCCGCAGGGACAGGGATTTTACGAGCAGTACTTC. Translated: CASSPQGQGFYEQYF.

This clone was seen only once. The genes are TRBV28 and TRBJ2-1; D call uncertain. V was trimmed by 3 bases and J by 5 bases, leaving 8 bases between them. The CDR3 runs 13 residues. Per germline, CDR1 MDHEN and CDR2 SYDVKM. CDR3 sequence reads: CASSFPVNNEQFF. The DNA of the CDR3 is TGTGCCAGCAGTTTTCCGGTTAACAATGAGCAGTTCTTC.

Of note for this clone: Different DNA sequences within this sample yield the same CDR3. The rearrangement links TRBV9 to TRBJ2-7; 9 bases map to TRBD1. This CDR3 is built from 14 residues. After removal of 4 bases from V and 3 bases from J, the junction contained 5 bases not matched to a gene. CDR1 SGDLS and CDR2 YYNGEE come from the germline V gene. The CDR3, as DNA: TGTGCCAGCAGCCCATCGGGACAGGGCTACGAGCAGTACTTC. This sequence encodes CASSPSGQGYEQYF. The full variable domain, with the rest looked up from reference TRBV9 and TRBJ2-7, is DSGVTQTPKHLITATGQRVTLRCSPRSGDLSVYWYQQSLDQGLQFLIQYYNGEERAKGNILERFSAQQFPDLHSELNLSSLELGDSALYFCASSPSGQGYEQYFGPGTRLTVT.

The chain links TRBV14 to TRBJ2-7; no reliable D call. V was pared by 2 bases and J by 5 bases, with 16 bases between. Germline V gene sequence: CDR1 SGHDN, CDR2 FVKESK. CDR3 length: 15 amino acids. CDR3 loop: CASSQFSPVRDEQYF. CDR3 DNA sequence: TGTGCCAGCAGCCAATTTTCACCTGTACGGGACGAGCAGTACTTC.

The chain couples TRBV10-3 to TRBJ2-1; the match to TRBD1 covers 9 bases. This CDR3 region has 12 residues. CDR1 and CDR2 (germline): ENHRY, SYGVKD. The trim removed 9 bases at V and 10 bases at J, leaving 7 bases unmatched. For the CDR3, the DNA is TGTGCCATAAATACAGGGGGCTGGGAGCAGTTCTTC. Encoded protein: CAINTGGWEQFF.

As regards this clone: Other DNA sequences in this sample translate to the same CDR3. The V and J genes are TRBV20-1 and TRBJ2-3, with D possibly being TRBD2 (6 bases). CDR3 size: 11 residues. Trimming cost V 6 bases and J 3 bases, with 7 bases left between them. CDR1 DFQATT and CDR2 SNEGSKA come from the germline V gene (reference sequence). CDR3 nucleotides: TGCAGTGCCCGGGGGACAGATACGCAGTATTTT. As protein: CSARGTDTQYF.

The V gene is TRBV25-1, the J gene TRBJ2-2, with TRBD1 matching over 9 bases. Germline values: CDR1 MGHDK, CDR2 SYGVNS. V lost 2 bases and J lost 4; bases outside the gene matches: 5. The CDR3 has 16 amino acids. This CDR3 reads CASSEGTGFGTGELFF. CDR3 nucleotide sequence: TGTGCCAGCAGTGAAGGGACAGGGTTCGGCACCGGGGAGCTGTTTTTT.

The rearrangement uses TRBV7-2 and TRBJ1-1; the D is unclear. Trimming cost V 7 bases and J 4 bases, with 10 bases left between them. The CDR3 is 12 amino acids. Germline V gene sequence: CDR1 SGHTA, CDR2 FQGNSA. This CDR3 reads CASIGGSTEAFF. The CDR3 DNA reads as TGTGCCAGCATCGGAGGGAGCACTGAAGCTTTCTTT.

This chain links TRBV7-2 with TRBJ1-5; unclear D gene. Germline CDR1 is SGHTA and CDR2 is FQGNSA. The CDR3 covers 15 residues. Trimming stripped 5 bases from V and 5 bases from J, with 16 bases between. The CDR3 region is CASSPEAGNHQPQHF. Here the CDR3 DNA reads TGTGCCAGCAGCCCTGAGGCCGGCAACCATCAGCCCCAGCATTTT.

The DNA of the CDR3 is TGTGCCAGCAGCTTGAGACAGTCTGGCTACACCTTC. This sequence encodes CASSLRQSGYTF. This chain links TRBV7-2 with TRBJ1-2, with D possibly TRBD1 on 5 matching bases. Germline lookup yields CDR1 SGHTA and CDR2 FQGNSA. The CDR3 has 12 amino acids. The germline V and J ends were trimmed by 3 bases and 7 bases, with 9 bases remaining between them.

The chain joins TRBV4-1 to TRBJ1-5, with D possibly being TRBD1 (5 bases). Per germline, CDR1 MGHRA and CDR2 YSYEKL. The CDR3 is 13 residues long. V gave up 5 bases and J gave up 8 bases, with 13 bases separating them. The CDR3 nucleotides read TGCGCCAGCAGCAAAGGGAGGGGTGAGCCCCAGCATTTT. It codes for CASSKGRGEPQHF.

The CDR3 nucleotides are TGCGCCAGCAGCTTGGATGGGACAGGGCCCTATGGCTACACCTTC. It codes for CASSLDGTGPYGYTF. The genes are TRBV5-1 and TRBJ1-2; 9 bases agree with TRBD1. CDR3 length equals 15 residues. The ends lost 0 bases at V and 4 bases at J; junction bases unmatched: 4. The germline gives CDR1 SGHRS, CDR2 YFSETQ.

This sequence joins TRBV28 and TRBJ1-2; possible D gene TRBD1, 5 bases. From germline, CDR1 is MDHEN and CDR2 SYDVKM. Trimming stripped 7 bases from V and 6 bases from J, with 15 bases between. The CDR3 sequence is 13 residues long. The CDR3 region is CASNFGQLDGYTF. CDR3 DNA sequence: TGTGCCAGCAACTTCGGACAATTGGATGGCTACACCTTC.

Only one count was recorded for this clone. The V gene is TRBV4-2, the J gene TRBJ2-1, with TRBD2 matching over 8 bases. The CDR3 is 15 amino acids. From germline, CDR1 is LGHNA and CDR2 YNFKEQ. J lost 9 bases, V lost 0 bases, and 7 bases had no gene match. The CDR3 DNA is TGTGCCAGCAGCCAAGAACAGCGGGAGATCTCTGAGCAGTTCTTC. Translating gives CASSQEQREISEQFF.

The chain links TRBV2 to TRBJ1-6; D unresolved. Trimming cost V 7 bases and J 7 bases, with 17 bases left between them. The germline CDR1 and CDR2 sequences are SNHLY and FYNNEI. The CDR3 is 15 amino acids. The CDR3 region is CASTVSRDRNSPLHF. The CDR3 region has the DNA TGTGCCAGCACGGTTTCGAGGGATCGCAATTCACCCCTCCACTTT.

CDR3 sequence: CASSLEVAGSQETQYF. As DNA, the CDR3 is TGCGCCAGCAGCTTGGAGGTAGCGGGGTCTCAAGAGACCCAGTACTTC. This chain joins TRBV5-1 and TRBJ2-5; 8 bases align to TRBD2. From germline, CDR1 is SGHRS and CDR2 YFSETQ. The V segment lost 0 bases and the J segment 2 bases; nucleotides outside the gene matches: 6. This CDR3 spans 16 amino acids.

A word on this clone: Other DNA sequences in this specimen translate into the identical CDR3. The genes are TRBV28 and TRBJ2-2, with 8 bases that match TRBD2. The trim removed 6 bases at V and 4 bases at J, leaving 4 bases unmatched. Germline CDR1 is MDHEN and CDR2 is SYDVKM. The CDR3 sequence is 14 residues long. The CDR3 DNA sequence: TGTGCCAGCAGCTCCAGCGGGAGCACCGGGGAGCTGTTTTTT. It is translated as CASSSSGSTGELFF.

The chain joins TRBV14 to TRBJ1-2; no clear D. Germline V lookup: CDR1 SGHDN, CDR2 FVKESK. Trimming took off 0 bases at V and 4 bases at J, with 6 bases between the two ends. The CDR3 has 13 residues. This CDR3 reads CASSQDRGYGYTF. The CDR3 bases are TGTGCCAGCAGCCAAGATAGAGGCTATGGCTACACCTTC.

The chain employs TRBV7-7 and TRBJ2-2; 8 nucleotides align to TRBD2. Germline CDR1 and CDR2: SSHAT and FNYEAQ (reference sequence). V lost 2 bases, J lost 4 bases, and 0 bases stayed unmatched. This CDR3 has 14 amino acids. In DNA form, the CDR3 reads TGTGCCAGCAGCTTAAGCGGGGGCACCGGGGAGCTGTTTTTT. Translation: CASSLSGGTGELFF.